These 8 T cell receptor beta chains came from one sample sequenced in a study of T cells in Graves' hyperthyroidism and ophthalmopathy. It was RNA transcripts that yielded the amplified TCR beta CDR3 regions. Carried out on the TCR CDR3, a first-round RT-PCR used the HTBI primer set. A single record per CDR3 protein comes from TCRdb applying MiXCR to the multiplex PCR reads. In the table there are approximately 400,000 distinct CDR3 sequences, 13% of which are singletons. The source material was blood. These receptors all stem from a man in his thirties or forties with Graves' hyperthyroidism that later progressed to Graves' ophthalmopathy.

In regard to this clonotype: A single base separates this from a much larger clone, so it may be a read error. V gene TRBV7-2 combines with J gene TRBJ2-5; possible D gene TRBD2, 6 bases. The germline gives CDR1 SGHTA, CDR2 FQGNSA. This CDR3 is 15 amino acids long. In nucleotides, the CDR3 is TGTGCCAGCAGCTTGGGGGGATTGGGAGGAGAGACCCATTACTTC. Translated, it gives CASSLGGLGGETHYF.

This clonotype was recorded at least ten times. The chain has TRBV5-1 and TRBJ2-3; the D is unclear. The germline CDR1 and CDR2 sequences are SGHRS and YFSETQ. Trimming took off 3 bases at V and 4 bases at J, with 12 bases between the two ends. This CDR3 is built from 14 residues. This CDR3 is CASSSRPSPDTQYF. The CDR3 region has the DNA TGCGCCAGCAGCTCTCGACCCTCCCCAGATACGCAGTATTTT. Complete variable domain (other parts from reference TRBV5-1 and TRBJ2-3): KAGVTQTPRYLIKTRGQQVTLSCSPISGHRSVSWYQQTPGQGLQFLFEYFSETQRNKGNFPGRFSGRQFSNSRSEMNVSTLELGDSALYLCASSSRPSPDTQYFGPGTRLTVL.

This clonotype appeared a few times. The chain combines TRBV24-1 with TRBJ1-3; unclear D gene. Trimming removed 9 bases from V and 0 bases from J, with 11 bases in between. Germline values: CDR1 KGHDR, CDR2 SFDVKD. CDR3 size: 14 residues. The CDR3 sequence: CATQNSGSGNTIYF. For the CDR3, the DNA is TGTGCCACCCAGAACTCCGGCTCTGGAAACACCATATATTTT.

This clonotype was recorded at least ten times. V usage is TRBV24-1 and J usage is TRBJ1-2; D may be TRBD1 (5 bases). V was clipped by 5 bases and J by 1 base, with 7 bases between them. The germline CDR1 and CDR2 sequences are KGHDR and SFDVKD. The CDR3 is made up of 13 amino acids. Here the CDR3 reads CATSGRDNYGYTF. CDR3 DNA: TGTGCCACCAGTGGCAGGGATAACTATGGCTACACCTTC.

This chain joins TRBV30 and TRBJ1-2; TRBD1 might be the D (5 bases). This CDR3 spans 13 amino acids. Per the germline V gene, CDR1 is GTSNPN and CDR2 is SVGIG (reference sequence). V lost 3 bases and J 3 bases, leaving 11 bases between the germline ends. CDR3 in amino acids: CAWRDPGHYGYTF. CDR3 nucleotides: TGTGCCTGGAGAGACCCGGGACACTATGGCTACACCTTC.

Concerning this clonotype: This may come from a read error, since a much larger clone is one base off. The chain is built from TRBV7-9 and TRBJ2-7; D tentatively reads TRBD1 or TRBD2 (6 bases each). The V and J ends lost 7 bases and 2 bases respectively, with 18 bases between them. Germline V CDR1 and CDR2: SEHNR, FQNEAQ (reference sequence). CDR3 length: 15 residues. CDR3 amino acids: CASTLGGGSPYEQYF. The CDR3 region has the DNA TGTGCCAGCACCCTTGGAGGGGGTAGCCCCTACGAGCAGTACTTC. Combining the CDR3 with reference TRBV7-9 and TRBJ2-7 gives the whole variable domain DTGVSQNPRHKITKRGQNVTFRCDPISEHNRLYWYRQTLGQGPEFLTYFQNEAQLEKSRLLSDRFSAERPKGSFSTLEIQRTEQGDSAMYLCASTLGGGSPYEQYFGPGTRLTVT.

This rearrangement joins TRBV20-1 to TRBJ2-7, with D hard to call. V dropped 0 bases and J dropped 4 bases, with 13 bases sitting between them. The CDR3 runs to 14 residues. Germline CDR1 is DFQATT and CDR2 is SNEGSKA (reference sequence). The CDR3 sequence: CSARDRSVGYEQYF. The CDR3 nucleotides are TGCAGTGCTAGAGATCGCAGTGTCGGTTACGAGCAGTACTTC.

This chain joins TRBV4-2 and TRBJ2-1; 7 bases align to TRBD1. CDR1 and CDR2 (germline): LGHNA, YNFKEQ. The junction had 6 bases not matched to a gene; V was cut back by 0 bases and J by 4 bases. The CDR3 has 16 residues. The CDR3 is CASSQDLRDRYNEQFF. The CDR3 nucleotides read TGTGCCAGCAGCCAAGACCTACGGGACAGATACAATGAGCAGTTCTTC.